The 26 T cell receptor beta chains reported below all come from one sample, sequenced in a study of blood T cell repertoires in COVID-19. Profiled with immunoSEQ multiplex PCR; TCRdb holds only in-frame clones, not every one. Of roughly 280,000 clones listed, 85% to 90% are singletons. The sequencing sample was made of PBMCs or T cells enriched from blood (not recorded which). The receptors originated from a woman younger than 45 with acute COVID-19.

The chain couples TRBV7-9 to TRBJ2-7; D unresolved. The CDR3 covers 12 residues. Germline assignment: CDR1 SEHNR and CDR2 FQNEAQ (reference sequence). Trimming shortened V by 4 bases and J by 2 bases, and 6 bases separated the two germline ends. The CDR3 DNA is TGTGCCAGCAGCTATCTTACCTACGAGCAGTACTTC. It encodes CASSYLTYEQYF.

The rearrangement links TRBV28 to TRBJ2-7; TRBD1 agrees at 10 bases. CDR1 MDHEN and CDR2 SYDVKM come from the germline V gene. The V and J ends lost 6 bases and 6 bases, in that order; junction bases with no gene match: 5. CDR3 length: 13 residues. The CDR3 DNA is TGTGCCAGCAGCGACAGGGGGCTCGTCGAGCAGTACTTC. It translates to CASSDRGLVEQYF.

The CDR3 loop reads CASTPMMDSKETQYF. CDR3 DNA: TGTGCCAGTACCCCTATGATGGACAGCAAAGAGACCCAGTACTTC. The chain combines TRBV19 with TRBJ2-5; weak D call: TRBD1 (6 bases). Germline V gene sequence: CDR1 LNHDA, CDR2 SQIVND (reference sequence). Trimming took off 7 bases at V and 3 bases at J, with 18 bases between the two ends. The CDR3 extends over 15 amino acids.

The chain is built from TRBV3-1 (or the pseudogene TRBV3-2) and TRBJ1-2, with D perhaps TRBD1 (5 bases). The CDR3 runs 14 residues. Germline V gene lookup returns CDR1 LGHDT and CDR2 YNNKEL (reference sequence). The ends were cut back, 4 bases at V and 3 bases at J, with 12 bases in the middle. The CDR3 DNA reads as TGTGCCAGCAGCCCAGACAGTTCCTACTATGGCTACACCTTC. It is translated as CASSPDSSYYGYTF.

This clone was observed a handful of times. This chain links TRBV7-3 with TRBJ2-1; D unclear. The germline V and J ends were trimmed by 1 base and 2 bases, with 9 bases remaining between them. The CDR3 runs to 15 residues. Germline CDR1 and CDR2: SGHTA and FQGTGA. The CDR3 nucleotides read TGTGCCAGCAGCTTAATGGCCACAACCTACAATGAGCAGTTCTTC. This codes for CASSLMATTYNEQFF.

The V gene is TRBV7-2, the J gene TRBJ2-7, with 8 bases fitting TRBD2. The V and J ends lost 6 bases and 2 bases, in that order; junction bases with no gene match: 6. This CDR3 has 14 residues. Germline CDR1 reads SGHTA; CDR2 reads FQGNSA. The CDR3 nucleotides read TGTGCCAGCAGAAAAGAGGGACTAGCCTACGAGCAGTACTTC. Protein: CASRKEGLAYEQYF.

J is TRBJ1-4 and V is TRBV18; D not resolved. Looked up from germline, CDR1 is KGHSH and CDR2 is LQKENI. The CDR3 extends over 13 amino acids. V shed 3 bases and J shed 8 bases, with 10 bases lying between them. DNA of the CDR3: TGTGCCAGCTCACCCCCCGTGGCCGAAAAACTGTTTTTT. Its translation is CASSPPVAEKLFF.

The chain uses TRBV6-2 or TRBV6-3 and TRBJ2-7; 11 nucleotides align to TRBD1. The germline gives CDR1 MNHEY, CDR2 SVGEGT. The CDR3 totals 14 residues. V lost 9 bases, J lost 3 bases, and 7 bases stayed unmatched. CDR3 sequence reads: CASSRDRGNYEQYF. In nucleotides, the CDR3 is TGTGCCAGTAGCCGGGACAGGGGGAACTACGAGCAGTACTTC.

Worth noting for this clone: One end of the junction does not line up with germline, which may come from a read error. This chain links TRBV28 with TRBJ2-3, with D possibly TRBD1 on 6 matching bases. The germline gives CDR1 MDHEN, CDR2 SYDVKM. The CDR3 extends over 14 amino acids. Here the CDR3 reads CASGFRTEADTQYF. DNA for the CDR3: TGTGCCAGCGGTTTTCGGACAGAGGCAGATACGCAGTATTTT.

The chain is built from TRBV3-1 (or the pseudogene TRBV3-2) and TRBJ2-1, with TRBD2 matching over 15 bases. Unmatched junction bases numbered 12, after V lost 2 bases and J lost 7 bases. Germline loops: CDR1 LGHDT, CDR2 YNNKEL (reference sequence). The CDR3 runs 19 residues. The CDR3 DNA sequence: TGTGCCAGCAGCCAACGGGACAAGTGGACTAGCGGGAGGGGGAATGAGCAGTTCTTC. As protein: CASSQRDKWTSGRGNEQFF.

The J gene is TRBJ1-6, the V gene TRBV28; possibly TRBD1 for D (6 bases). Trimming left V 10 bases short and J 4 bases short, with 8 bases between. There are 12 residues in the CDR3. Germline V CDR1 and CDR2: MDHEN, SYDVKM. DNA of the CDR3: TGTGCCACCGGACAGTATAATTCACCCCTCCACTTT. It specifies CATGQYNSPLHF. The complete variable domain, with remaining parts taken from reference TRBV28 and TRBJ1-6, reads DVKVTQSSRYLVKRTGEKVFLECVQDMDHENMFWYRQDPGLGLRLIYFSYDVKMKEKGDIPEGYSVSREKKERFSLILESASTNQTSMYLCATGQYNSPLHFGNGTRLTVT.

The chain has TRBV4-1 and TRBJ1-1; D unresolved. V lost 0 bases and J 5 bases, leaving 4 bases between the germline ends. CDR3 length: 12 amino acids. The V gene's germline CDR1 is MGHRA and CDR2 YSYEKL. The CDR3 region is CASSQDMTEAFF. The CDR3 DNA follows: TGCGCCAGCAGCCAAGATATGACTGAAGCTTTCTTT.

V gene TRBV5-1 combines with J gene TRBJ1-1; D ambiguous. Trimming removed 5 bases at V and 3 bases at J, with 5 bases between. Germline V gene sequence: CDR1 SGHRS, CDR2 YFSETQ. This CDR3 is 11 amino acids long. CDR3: CASRRDTEAFF. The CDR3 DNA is TGCGCCAGCAGACGGGACACTGAAGCTTTCTTT.

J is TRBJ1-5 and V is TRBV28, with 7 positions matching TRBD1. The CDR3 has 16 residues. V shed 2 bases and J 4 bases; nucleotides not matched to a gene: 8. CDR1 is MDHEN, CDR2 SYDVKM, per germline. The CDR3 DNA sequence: TGTGCCAGCAGTTTACCAGGGGGAGCCCCTAATCAGCCCCAGCATTTT. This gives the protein CASSLPGGAPNQPQHF.

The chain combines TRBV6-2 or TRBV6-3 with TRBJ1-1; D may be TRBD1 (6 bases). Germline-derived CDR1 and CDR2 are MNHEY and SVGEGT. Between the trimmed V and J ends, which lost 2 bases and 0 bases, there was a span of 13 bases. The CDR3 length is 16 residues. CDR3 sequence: CASSYGFQGLNTEAFF. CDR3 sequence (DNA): TGTGCCAGCAGTTACGGATTCCAGGGGCTGAACACTGAAGCTTTCTTT.

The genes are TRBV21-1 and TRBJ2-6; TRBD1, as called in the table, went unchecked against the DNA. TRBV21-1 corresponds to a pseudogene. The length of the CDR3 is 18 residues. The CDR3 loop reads CASSNRGPTGSGANVLTF. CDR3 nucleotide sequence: TGTGCCAGCAGCAACAGAGGCCCGACAGGGTCTGGGGCCAACGTCCTGACTTTC.

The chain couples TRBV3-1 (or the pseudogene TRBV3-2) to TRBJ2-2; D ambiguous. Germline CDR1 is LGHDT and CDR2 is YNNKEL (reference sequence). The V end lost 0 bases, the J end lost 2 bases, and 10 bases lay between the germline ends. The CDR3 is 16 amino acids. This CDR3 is CASSQEETFNTGELFF. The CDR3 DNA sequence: TGTGCCAGCAGCCAAGAGGAGACTTTCAACACCGGGGAGCTGTTTTTT.

The CDR3 loop is CASSRDRGSVWWDEQFF. CDR3 in DNA: TGTGCCAGCAGCCGAGACAGGGGGTCTGTCTGGTGGGATGAGCAGTTCTTC. This sequence joins TRBV28 and TRBJ2-1; TRBD1 agrees at 9 bases. CDR1 is MDHEN and CDR2 is SYDVKM in the germline V gene. The CDR3 loop spans 17 amino acids. V lost 6 bases, J lost 8 bases, and 17 bases stayed unmatched. Full variable domain (rest looked up from reference TRBV28 and TRBJ2-1): DVKVTQSSRYLVKRTGEKVFLECVQDMDHENMFWYRQDPGLGLRLIYFSYDVKMKEKGDIPEGYSVSREKKERFSLILESASTNQTSMYLCASSRDRGSVWWDEQFFGPGTRLTVL.

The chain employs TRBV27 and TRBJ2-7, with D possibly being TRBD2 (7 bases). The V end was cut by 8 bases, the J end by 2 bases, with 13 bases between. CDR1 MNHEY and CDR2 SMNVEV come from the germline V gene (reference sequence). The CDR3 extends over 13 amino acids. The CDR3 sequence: CASSRGAAYEQYF. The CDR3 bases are TGTGCCAGCTCCCGGGGGGCGGCCTACGAGCAGTACTTC.

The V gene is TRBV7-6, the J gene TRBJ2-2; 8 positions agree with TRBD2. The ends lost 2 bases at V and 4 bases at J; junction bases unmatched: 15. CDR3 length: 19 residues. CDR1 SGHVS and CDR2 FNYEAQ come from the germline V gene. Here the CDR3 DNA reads TGTGCCAGCAGCTTATTCGCGGGGTCTAGCGGGTACCCCACCGGGGAGCTGTTTTTT. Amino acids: CASSLFAGSSGYPTGELFF.

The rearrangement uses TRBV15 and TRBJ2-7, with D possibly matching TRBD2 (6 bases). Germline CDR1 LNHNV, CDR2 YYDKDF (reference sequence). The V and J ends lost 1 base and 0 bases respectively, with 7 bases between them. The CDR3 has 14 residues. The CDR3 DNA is TGTGCCACCAGCAGAGGTAGCGGCTCCTACGAGCAGTACTTC. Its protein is CATSRGSGSYEQYF.

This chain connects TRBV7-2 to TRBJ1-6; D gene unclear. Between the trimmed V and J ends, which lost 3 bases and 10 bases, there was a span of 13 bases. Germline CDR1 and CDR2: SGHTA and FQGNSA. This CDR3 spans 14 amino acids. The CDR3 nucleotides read TGTGCCAGCAGCTTCGGCGGAGTCCGGTCACCCCTCCACTTT. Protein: CASSFGGVRSPLHF.

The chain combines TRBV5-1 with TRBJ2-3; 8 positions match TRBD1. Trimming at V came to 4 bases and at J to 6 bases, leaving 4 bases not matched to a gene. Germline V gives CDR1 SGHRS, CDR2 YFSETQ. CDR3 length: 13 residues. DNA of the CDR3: TGCGCCAGCAGCAAGGACAGGGCGGATACGCAGTATTTT. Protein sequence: CASSKDRADTQYF.

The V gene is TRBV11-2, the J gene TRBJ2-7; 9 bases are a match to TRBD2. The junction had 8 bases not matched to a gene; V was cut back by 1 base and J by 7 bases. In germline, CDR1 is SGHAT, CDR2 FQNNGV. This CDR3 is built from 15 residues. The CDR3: CASSLGAGGPWEQYF. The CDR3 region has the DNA TGTGCCAGCAGCTTAGGCGCGGGAGGGCCTTGGGAGCAGTACTTC.

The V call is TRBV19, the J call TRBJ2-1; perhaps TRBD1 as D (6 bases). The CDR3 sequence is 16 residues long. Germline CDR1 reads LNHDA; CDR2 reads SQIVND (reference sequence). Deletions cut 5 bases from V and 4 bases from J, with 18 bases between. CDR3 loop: CASSLPGGRGYNEQFF. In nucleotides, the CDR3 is TGTGCCAGTAGTCTTCCCGGTGGCAGGGGTTACAATGAGCAGTTCTTC.

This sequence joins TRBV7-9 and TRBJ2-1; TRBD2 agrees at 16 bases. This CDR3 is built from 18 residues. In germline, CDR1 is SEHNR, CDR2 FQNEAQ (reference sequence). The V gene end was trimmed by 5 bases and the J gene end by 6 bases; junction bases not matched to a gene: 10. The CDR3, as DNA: TGTGCCAGCAGCGCCCCGGGACTAGCGGGAGGGGGGGGCAATGAGCAGTTCTTC. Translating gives CASSAPGLAGGGGNEQFF.